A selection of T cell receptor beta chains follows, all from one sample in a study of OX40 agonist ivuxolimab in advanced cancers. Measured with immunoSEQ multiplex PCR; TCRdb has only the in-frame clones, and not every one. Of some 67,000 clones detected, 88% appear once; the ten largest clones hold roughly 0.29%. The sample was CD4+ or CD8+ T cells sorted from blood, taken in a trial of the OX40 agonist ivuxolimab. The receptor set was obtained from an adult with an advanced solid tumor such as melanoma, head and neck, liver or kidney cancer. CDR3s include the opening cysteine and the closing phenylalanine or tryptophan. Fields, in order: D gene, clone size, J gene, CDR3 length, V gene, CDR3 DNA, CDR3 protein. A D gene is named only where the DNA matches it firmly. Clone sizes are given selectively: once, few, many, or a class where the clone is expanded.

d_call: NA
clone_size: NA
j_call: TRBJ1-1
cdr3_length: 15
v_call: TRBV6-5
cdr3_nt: TGTGCCAGCAGTTACCTTCGAGCTCAGGGCACTGAAGCTTTCTTT
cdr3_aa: CASSYLRAQGTEAFF

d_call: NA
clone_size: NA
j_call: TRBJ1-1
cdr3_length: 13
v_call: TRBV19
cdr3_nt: TGTGCCAGTCGGTATAATATGAACACTGAAGCTTTCTTT
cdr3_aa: CASRYNMNTEAFF

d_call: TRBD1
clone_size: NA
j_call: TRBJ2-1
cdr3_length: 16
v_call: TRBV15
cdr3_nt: TGTGCCACCAGCAGACTTGATGGGACAGGGGGCAATGAGCAGTTCTTC
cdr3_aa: CATSRLDGTGGNEQFF

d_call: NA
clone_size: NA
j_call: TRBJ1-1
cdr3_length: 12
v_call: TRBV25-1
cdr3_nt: TGTGCCAGCAGTGAACAAGGGGATGAAGCTTTCTTT
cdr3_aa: CASSEQGDEAFF

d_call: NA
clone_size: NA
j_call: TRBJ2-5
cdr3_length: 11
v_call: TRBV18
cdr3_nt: TGTGCCAGCTCACCCGAAGAGACCCAGTACTTC
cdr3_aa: CASSPEETQYF

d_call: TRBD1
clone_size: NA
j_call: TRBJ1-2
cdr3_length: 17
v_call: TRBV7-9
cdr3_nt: TGTGCCAGCAGCCCCATACAGGGGGCGCTAACTAACTATGGCTACACCTTC
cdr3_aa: CASSPIQGALTNYGYTF

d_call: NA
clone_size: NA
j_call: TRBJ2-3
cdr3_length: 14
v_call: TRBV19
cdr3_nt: TGTGCCAGTGGCTACAGCGGTAGCACAGATACGCAGTATTTT
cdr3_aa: CASGYSGSTDTQYF

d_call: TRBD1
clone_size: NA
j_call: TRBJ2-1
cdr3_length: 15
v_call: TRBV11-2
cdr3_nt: TGTGCCAGCACCCTGGCCGGGACAGGGAACAATGAGCAGTTCTTC
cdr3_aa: CASTLAGTGNNEQFF

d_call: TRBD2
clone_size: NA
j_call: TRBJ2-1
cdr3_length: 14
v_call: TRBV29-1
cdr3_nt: TGCAGCGTTGAAGATCAAGCGGGAGTCAATGAGCAGTTCTTC
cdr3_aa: CSVEDQAGVNEQFF

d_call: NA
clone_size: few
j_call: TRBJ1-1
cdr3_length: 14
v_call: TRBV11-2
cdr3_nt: TGTGCCAGCAGCTACGGACAACTGAACACTGAAGCTTTCTTT
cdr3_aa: CASSYGQLNTEAFF

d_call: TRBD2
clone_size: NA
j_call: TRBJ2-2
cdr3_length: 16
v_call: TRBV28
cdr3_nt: TGTGCCAGCAGTTTACAAGGACTAGCGGAAACCGGGGAGCTGTTTTTT
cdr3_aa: CASSLQGLAETGELFF

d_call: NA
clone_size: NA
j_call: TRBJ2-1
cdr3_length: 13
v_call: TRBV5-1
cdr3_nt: TGCGCCAGCAGCTTGTCTTGGGGGTATGAGCAGTTCTTC
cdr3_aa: CASSLSWGYEQFF

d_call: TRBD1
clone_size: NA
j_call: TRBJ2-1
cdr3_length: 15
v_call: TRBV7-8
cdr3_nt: TGTGCCAGCAGAACAGGACAGGGGAAAGCCAATGAGCAGTTCTTC
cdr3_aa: CASRTGQGKANEQFF

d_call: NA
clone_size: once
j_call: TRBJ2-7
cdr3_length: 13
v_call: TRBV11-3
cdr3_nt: TGTGCCAGCAGCACCCGGGGGAACTACGAGCAGTACTTC
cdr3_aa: CASSTRGNYEQYF

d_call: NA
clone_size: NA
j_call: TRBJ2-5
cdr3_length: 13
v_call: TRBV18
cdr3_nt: TGTGCCAGCTCCCCAAGCGGGTCGGAGACCCAGTACTTC
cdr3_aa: CASSPSGSETQYF

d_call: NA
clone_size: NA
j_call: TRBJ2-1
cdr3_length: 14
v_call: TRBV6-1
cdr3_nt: TGTGCCAGCAGTGAAGGACAGACCTACAATGAGCAGTTCTTC
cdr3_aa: CASSEGQTYNEQFF

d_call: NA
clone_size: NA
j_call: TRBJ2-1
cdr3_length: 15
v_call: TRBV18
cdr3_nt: TGTGCCAGCTCACCAATGGAGATCTCCTACAATGAGCAGTTCTTC
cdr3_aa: CASSPMEISYNEQFF

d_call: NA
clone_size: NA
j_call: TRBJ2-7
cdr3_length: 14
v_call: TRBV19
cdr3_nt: TGTGCCAGTAGTATAGGGCCTTCAAGACACGAGCAGTACTTC
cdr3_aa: CASSIGPSRHEQYF

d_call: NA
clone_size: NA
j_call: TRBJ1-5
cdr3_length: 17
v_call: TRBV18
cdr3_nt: TGTGCCAGCTCACCACCCTCCTTGGACAGAGGCAATCAGCCCCAGCATTTT
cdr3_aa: CASSPPSLDRGNQPQHF

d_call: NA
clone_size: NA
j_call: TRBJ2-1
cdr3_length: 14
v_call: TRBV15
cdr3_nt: TGTGCCACCAGCAGTGGTCGGATGTACAATGAGCAGTTCTTC
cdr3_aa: CATSSGRMYNEQFF

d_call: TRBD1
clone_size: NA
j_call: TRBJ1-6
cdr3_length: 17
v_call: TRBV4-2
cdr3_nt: TGTGCCAGCAGCCAAGAAAGGGGGACAGGGTTTAATTCACCCCTCCACTTT
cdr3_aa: CASSQERGTGFNSPLHF

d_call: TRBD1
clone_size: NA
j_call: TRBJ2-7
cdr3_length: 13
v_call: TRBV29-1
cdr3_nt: TGCAGCGCAACCGGGACAGGAGGCTACGAGCAGTACTTC
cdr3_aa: CSATGTGGYEQYF

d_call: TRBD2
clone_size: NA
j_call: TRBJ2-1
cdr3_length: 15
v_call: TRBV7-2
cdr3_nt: TGTGCCAGCAGCCAACTAGCGGGAGCGTACAATGAGCAGTTCTTC
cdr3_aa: CASSQLAGAYNEQFF

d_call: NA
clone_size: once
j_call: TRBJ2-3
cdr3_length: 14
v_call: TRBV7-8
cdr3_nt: TGTGCCAGCAGCTTATATGGGAAGACAGATACGCAGTATTTT
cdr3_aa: CASSLYGKTDTQYF